Listed here is a single T cell receptor beta chain. What it binds is not known. This sample was included in a study of Graves' ophthalmopathy and Graves' hyperthyroidism. Whole-study results and caveats: In blood appeared most of the expanded thyroid clonotypes whose frequency exceeded 0.001.

RNA transcripts were the template, and TCR beta CDR3 regions were amplified from them. In the first round, RT-PCR was carried out with HTBI primers, and a multiplex PCR formed the second round. TCRdb reanalysed the multiplex PCR reads using MiXCR and keeps one entry per CDR3 protein. The sample includes about 740,000 distinct CDR3 sequences, approximately 40% of them seen just once. Donors with ophthalmopathy: moderate-to-severe activity, CAS ≥3, NOSPECS ≥4, duration under 3 months. Reliance was placed on clinical symptoms, serum thyroxine, TRAb, thyroid ultrasound and orbital computed tomography for diagnosis. Sampling approximately 10 ml of fresh peripheral blood provided the PBMCs. The origin of this receptor is an adult man with Graves' ophthalmopathy. The sequenced sample consisted of peripheral blood.

The CDR3 sequence: CSARDDRVMRHTIYF. The CDR3 nucleotides are TGCAGTGCTAGAGATGACAGGGTAATGCGCCACACCATATATTTT. The chain links TRBV20-1 to TRBJ1-3; TRBD1 matches 7 bases. Per germline, CDR1 DFQATT and CDR2 SNEGSKA (reference sequence). The CDR3 runs to 15 residues. J was trimmed by 8 bases and V by 0 bases; bases with no gene match: 10.